The text below deals with one T cell receptor beta chain. The record originates from a study of blood T cells in healthy people across ages. Combining a sample-barcoded 5' primer with a J-beta primer mix, a second PCR ran for about 7 to 11 cycles. TCRdb reprocessed the 5' RACE reads via MiXCR and lists one record per CDR3 protein. Here the sample spans 700,000 to 800,000 distinct CDR3 sequences, roughly 43% being singletons. The CDR3 has 15 amino acids. J gave up 7 bases and V 6 bases, and 14 bases lay outside the gene matches. CDR1 and CDR2 from the germline V gene are DFQATT and SNEGSKA (reference sequence).

Sample: blood. The chain employs TRBV20-1 and TRBJ2-1; 8 nucleotides align to TRBD2. The TCR sequence derives from a woman aged 55-70 years in good health. CDR3 nucleotides: TGCAGTGCCCCCGGACTAGCAGCTTTCTATAATGAGCAGTTCTTC. Translation: CSAPGLAAFYNEQFF.